This TCR beta chain was sequenced for a study of molecular identifiers for immune sequencing clone quantification. About the study: RNA from approximately 20,000 or 98,000 naive CD8 cells was split five ways in replicates, with four sequenced.

Findings and caveats of the study: Clones that had above 20 RNA copies took up over 97% of effector molecules but under 1% in naive cells.

The authors gated naive CD8 T cells as CD8+CD4-CCR7+CD45RA+ for sorting. On this clonotype itself: Its antigen is unidentified. A much larger clone is a single base away; this may be a read error. The final CDR3 position lacks the conserved phenylalanine or tryptophan, pointing to a likely read error.

TCRdb reprocessed the PCR reads with MiXCR, giving one entry per CDR3 protein. The data contain tens of thousands of distinct CDR3 sequences, about a fifth of them singletons. The CDR3 covers 16 residues. The germline V gene encodes CDR1 MGHRA and CDR2 YSYEKL. Trimming cost V 5 bases and J 0 bases; bases outside gene matches: 8. Sequencing was done on a sample of naive CD8+ T cells from blood, with Jurkat cell RNA spiked in. Subset specified: FACS-sorted CD8+CD4-CCR7+CD45RA+ naive T cells. The J gene is TRBJ2-3, the V gene TRBV4-1; the match to TRBD1 covers 7 bases. The sequence was collected from a human donor in good health. Some libraries in this study had Jurkat cell RNA spiked in. CDR3: CASSEGTVPSTDTQYL. As DNA, the CDR3 is TGCGCCAGCAGCGAAGGGACAGTCCCTAGCACAGATACGCAGTATCTT.